This TCR beta chain emerged from a study of control samples from healthy donors and cancer patients. Profiling relied on immunoSEQ multiplex PCR, and the TCRdb table lists in-frame clones only, not all of them. The data contain tens of thousands of clones, approximately 90% of them singletons. This CDR3 is built from 16 residues. CDR1 is MNHEY, CDR2 SVGAGI, per germline. The trim removed 4 bases at V and 1 base at J, leaving 6 bases unmatched. The sequencing input was blood. V is TRBV6-5 and J is TRBJ1-3; 8 bases map to TRBD1. The sequence was obtained from a man aged 45 to 65 in good health. CDR3 residues: CASSSDRGRSGNTIYF. For the CDR3, the DNA is TGTGCCAGCAGTTCCGACAGGGGTCGGTCTGGAAACACCATATATTTT.